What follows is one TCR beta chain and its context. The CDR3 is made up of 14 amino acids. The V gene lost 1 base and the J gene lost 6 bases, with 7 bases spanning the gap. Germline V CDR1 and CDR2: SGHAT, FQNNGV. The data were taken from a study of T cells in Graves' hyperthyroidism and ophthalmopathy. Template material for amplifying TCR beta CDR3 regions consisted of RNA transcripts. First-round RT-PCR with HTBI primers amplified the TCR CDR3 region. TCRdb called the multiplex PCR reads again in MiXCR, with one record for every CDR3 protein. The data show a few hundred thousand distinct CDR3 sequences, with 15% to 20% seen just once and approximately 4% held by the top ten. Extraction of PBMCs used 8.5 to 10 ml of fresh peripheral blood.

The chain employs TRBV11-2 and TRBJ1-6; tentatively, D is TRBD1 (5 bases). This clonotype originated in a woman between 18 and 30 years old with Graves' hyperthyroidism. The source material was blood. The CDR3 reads CASSLGTINSPLHF. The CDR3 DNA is TGTGCCAGCAGCTTAGGGACAATTAATTCACCCCTCCACTTT. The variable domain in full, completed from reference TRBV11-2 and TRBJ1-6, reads EAGVAQSPRYKIIEKRQSVAFWCNPISGHATLYWYQQILGQGPKLLIQFQNNGVVDDSQLPKDRFSAERLKGVDSTLKIQPAKLEDSAVYLCASSLGTINSPLHFGNGTRLTVT.